The sequence of this T cell receptor beta chain was determined in a study of Ad26.COV2.S vaccination and SARS-CoV-2 variants. Libraries were prepared by immunoSEQ multiplex PCR; TCRdb keeps only in-frame clonotypes and omits some of them. The sample comprises more than 400,000 clones, about 90% of which are singletons, and 1.5% to 2% rests with the top ten. Described treatment: 15 to 20 received Ad26.COV2.S at low or high dose, single or two shots; several received placebo; per-sample allocation not given. Material that was analyzed had been drawn on day 63 after the first vaccine or placebo injection. The CDR3 contains 15 residues. Deletions cut 5 bases from V and 1 base from J, with 13 bases between. Germline assignment: CDR1 MNHEY and CDR2 SMNVEV (reference sequence).

The sample was peripheral blood, taken in a trial of Ad26.COV2.S vaccine versus placebo. The chain links TRBV27 to TRBJ2-3; D not certain. The TCR was taken from a person aged 18 to 65 who received the Ad26.COV2.S COVID-19 vaccine or a placebo. The CDR3 loop is CASSKYPSGTDTQYF. The CDR3 nucleotides read TGTGCCAGCAGTAAGTACCCATCAGGCACAGATACGCAGTATTTT.